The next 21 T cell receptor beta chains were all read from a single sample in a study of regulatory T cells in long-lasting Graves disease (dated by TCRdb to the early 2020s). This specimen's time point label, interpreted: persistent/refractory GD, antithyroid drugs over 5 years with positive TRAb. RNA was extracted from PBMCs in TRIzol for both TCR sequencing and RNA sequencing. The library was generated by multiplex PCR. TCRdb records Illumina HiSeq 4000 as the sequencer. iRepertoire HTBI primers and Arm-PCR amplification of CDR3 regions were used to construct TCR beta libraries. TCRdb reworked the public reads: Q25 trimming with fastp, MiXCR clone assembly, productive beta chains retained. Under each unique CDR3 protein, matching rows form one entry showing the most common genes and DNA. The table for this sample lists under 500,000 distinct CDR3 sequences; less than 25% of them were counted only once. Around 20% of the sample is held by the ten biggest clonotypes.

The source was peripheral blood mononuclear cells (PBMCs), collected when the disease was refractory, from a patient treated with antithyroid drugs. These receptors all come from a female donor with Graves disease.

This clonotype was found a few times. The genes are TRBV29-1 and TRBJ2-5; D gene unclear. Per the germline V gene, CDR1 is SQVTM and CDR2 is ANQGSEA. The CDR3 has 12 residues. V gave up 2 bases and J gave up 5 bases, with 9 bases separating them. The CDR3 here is CSVELVGETQYF. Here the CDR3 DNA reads TGCAGCGTTGAACTAGTCGGGGAGACCCAGTACTTC. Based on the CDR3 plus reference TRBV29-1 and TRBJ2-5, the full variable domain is SAVISQKPSRDICQRGTSLTIQCQVDSQVTMMFWYRQQPGQSLTLIATANQGSEATYESGFVIDKFPISRPNLTFSTLTVSNMSPEDSSIYLCSVELVGETQYFGPGTRLLVL.

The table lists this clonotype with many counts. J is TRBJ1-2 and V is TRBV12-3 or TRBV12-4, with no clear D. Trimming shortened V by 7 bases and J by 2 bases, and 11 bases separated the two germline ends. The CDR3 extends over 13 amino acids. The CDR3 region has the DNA TGTGCCAGCACTTTCGGCATAAACTATGGCTACACCTTC. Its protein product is CASTFGINYGYTF.

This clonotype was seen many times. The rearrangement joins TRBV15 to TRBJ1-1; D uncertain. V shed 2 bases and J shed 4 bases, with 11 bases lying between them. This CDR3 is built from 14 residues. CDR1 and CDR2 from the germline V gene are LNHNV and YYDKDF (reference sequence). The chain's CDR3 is CATSRPPSGTEAFF. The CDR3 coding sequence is TGTGCCACCAGCAGACCACCGTCGGGCACTGAAGCTTTCTTT.

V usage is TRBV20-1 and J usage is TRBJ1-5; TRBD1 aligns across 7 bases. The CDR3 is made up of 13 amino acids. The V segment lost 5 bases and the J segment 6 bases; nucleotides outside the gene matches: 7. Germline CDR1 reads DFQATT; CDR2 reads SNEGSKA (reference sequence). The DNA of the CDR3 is TGCAGTGCTTCGGACAGGTGGGGTCAGCCCCAGCATTTT. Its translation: CSASDRWGQPQHF.

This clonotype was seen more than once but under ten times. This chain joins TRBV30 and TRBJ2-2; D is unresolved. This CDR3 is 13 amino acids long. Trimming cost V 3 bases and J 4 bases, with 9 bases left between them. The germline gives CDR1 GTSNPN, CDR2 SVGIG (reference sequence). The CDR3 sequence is CAWRGDTTGELFF. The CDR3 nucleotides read TGTGCCTGGAGGGGTGATACCACCGGGGAGCTGTTTTTT. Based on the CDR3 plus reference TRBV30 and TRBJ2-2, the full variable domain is SQTIHQWPATLVQPVGSPLSLECTVEGTSNPNLYWYRQAAGRGLQLLFYSVGIGQISSEVPQNLSASRPQDRQFILSSKKLLLSDSGFYLCAWRGDTTGELFFGEGSRLTVL.

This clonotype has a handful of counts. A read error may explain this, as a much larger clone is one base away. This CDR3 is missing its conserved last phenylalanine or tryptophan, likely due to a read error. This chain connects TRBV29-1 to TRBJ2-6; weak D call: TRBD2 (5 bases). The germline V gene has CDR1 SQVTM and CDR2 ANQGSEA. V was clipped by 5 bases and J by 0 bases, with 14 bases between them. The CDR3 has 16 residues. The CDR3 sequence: CSVTLGSSSGANVLTS. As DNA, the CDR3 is TGCAGCGTTACCTTGGGGAGTTCCTCTGGGGCCAACGTCCTGACTTCC.

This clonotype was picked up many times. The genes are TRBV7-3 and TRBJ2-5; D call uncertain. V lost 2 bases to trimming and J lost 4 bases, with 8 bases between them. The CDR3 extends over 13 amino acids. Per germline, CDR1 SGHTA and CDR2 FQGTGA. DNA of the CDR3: TGTGCCAGCAGCTTATCCAAAATAGAGACCCAGTACTTC. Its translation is CASSLSKIETQYF.

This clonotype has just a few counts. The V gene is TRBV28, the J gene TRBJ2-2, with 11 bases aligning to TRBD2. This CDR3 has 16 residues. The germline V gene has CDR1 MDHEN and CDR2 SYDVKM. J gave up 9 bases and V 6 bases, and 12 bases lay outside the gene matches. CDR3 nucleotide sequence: TGTGCCAGCAGCCCTGGGATAGCGGGAGGGATAAGGGAGCTGTTTTTT. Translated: CASSPGIAGGIRELFF. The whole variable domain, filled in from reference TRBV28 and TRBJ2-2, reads DVKVTQSSRYLVKRTGEKVFLECVQDMDHENMFWYRQDPGLGLRLIYFSYDVKMKEKGDIPEGYSVSREKKERFSLILESASTNQTSMYLCASSPGIAGGIRELFFGEGSRLTVL.

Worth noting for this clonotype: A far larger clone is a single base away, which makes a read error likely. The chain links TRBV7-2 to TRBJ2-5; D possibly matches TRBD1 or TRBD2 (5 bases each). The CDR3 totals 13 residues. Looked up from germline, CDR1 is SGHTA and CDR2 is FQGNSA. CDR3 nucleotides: TGTGCCAGCAGCTTTGGGGGTCTGGAGACCCATTACTTC. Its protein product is CASSFGGLETHYF.

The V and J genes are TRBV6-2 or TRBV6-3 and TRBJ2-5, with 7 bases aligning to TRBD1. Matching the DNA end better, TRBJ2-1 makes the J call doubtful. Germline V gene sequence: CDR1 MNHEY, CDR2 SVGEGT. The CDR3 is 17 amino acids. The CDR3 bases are TGTGCCAGCAGTTACTCGGTCGACAGGGTTAAGGGAAATGAGCAGTTCTTC. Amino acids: CASSYSVDRVKGNEQFF.

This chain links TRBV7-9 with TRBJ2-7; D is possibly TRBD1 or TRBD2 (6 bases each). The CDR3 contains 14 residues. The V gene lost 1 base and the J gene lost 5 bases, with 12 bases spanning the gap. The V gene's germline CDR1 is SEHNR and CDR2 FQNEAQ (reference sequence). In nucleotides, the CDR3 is TGTGCCAGCAGCTTAGATTGGGGGGCGAACGAGCAGTACTTC. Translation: CASSLDWGANEQYF.

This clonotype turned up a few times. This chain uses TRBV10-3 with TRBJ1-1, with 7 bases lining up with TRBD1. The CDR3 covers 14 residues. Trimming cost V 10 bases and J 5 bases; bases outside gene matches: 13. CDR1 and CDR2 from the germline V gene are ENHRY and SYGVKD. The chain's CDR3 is CASKHRQGRTEAFF. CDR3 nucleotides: TGTGCCAGCAAGCACCGACAGGGTCGAACTGAAGCTTTCTTT.

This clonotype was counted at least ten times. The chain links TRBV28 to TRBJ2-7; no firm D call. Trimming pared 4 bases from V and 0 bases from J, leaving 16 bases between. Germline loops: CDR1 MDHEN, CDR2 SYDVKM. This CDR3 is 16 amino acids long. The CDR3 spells CASSSLFKLGSYEQYF. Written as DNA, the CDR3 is TGTGCCAGCAGTTCCCTCTTTAAATTGGGCTCCTACGAGCAGTACTTC.

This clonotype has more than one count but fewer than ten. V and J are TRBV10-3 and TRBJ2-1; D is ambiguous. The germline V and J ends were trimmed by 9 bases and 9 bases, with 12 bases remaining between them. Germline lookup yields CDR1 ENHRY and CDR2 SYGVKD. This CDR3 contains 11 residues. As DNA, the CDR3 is TGTGCCATTTCCAGTGGCACTGAGCAGTTCTTC. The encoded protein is CAISSGTEQFF.

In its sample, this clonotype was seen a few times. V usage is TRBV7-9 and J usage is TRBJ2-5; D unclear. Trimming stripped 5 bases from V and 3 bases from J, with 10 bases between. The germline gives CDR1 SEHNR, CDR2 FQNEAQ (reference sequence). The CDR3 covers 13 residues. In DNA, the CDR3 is TGTGCCAGCAGCCTACAACAAGAAGAGACCCAGTACTTC. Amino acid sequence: CASSLQQEETQYF. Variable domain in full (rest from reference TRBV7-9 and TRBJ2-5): DTGVSQNPRHKITKRGQNVTFRCDPISEHNRLYWYRQTLGQGPEFLTYFQNEAQLEKSRLLSDRFSAERPKGSFSTLEIQRTEQGDSAMYLCASSLQQEETQYFGPGTRLLVL.

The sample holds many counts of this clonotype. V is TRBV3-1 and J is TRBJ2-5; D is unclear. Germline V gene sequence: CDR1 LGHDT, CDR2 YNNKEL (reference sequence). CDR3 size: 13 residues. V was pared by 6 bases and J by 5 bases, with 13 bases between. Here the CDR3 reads CASRVALGETQYF. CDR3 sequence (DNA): TGTGCCAGCAGGGTTGCGTTAGGTGAGACCCAGTACTTC.

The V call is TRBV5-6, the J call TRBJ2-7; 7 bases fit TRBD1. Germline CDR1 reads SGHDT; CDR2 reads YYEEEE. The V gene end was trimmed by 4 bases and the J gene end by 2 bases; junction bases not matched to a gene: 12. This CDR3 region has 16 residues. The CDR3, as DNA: TGTGCCAGCAGCCTAACCCGACGGACAGGAACCTACGAGCAGTACTTC. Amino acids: CASSLTRRTGTYEQYF.

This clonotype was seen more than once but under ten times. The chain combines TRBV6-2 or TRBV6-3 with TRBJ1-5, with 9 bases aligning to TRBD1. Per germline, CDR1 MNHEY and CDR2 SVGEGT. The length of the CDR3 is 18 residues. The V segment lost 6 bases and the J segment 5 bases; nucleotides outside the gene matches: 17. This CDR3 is CASSLGTGFGLIDQPQHF. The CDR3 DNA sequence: TGTGCCAGCAGCCTCGGGACAGGGTTTGGTTTAATCGATCAGCCCCAGCATTTT.

The CDR3 reads CASSYRDRASGANVLTF. The CDR3, as DNA: TGTGCCAGCAGTTACCGGGACAGGGCTTCTGGGGCCAACGTCCTGACTTTC. V is TRBV27 and J is TRBJ2-6; 9 positions match TRBD1. Germline values: CDR1 MNHEY, CDR2 SMNVEV (reference sequence). CDR3 size: 17 residues. V shed 4 bases, J shed 1 base, and the junction held 5 bases outside the gene matches.

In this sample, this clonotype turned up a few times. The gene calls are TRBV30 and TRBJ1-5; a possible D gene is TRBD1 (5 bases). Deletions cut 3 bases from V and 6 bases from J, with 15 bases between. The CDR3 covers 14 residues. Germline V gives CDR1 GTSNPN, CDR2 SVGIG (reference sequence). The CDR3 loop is CAWSFSGGSQPQHF. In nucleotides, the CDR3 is TGTGCCTGGAGCTTTTCCGGGGGGTCTCAGCCCCAGCATTTT.

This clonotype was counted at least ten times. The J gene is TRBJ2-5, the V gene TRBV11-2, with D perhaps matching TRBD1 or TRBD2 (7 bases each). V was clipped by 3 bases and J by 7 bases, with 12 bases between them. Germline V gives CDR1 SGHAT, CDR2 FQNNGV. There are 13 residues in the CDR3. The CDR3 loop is CASSFPGGATQYF. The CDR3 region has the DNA TGTGCCAGCAGCTTCCCAGGGGGGGCGACCCAGTACTTC.